This passage covers 29 T cell receptor beta chains from one sample sequenced in a study of T cell responses to AZD1222 COVID-19 vaccine. Assay used: immunoSEQ multiplex PCR; TCRdb lists only in-frame clones, some missing. The data hold 110,000 to 150,000 clones, with roughly 90% observed a single time. The sample was peripheral blood, taken 28 days after the second AZD1222 dose. These receptors came from an adult who received the AZD1222 COVID-19 vaccine.

This chain links TRBV5-4 with TRBJ2-7; 8 bases match TRBD2. The CDR3 is 14 residues long. The V segment lost 2 bases and the J segment 1 base; nucleotides outside the gene matches: 2. Looked up from germline, CDR1 is SGHNT and CDR2 is YYREEE (reference sequence). The CDR3 nucleotides read TGTGCCAGCAGCTTCCCGGGAGGGTCCTACGAGCAGTACTTC. It specifies CASSFPGGSYEQYF.

Only one count was recorded for this clone. The chain is built from TRBV6-5 and TRBJ2-5, with D possibly being TRBD2 (6 bases). CDR3 length: 15 residues. The germline gives CDR1 MNHEY, CDR2 SVGAGI. The ends were cut back, 6 bases at V and 3 bases at J, with 17 bases in the middle. The CDR3 protein is CASSTGTRGKETQYF. The CDR3 nucleotides are TGTGCCAGCAGCACCGGGACCCGCGGGAAAGAGACCCAGTACTTC.

The chain carries TRBV28 and TRBJ2-5, with no clear D. In germline, CDR1 is MDHEN, CDR2 SYDVKM. The CDR3 totals 13 residues. Deletions cut 5 bases from V and 4 bases from J, with 11 bases between. In DNA, the CDR3 is TGTGCCAGCAGTGACTCGCATGCAGAGACCCAGTACTTC. Translated: CASSDSHAETQYF.

The chain recombines TRBV5-1 with TRBJ2-2; weak D call: TRBD1 (6 bases). Trimming took 2 bases from V and 4 from J, leaving 12 bases between them. Germline loops: CDR1 SGHRS, CDR2 YFSETQ. The CDR3 runs 15 residues. In DNA, the CDR3 is TGCGCCAGCAGCTTTTTCACAGGGCCCACCGGGGAGCTGTTTTTT. Protein sequence: CASSFFTGPTGELFF.

This chain links TRBV7-9 with TRBJ2-2; D is undetermined. V lost 5 bases and J 2 bases, leaving 12 bases between the germline ends. Germline loops: CDR1 SEHNR, CDR2 FQNEAQ (reference sequence). The CDR3 consists of 15 residues. The CDR3 is CASSPIPLNTGELFF. CDR3 sequence (DNA): TGTGCCAGCAGCCCCATCCCACTTAACACCGGGGAGCTGTTTTTT.

The chain recombines TRBV15 with TRBJ2-7; the match to TRBD2 covers 7 bases. Germline-derived CDR1 and CDR2 are LNHNV and YYDKDF (reference sequence). Trimming cost V 1 base and J 1 base; bases outside gene matches: 1. The CDR3 loop spans 14 amino acids. CDR3 sequence reads: CATSRAGGSYEQYF. Written as DNA, the CDR3 is TGTGCCACCAGCAGAGCGGGAGGTTCCTACGAGCAGTACTTC.

The rearrangement joins TRBV11-2 to TRBJ2-7; maybe TRBD1 (5 bases). The CDR3 has 14 residues. Per the germline V gene, CDR1 is SGHAT and CDR2 is FQNNGV. V lost 0 bases and J lost 1, with 7 bases in between. CDR3 nucleotide sequence: TGTGCCAGCAGCTTAGATCCAGGGTCCTACGAGCAGTACTTC. The encoded protein is CASSLDPGSYEQYF. The variable domain in full, with the rest retrieved from reference TRBV11-2 and TRBJ2-7, is EAGVAQSPRYKIIEKRQSVAFWCNPISGHATLYWYQQILGQGPKLLIQFQNNGVVDDSQLPKDRFSAERLKGVDSTLKIQPAKLEDSAVYLCASSLDPGSYEQYFGPGTRLTVT.

The chain combines TRBV19 with TRBJ1-5; D unclear. From germline, CDR1 is LNHDA and CDR2 SQIVND (reference sequence). This CDR3 is built from 16 residues. The ends were cut back, 0 bases at V and 1 base at J, with 10 bases in the middle. The CDR3 DNA sequence: TGTGCCAGTAGTATAGAGGGAGGTAGAAGCAATCAGCCCCAGCATTTT. Translating gives CASSIEGGRSNQPQHF.

This clone was detected only once. The chain links TRBV27 to TRBJ1-1; D possibly corresponds to TRBD1 (6 bases). Germline V lookup: CDR1 MNHEY, CDR2 SMNVEV (reference sequence). Between the trimmed V and J ends, which lost 6 bases and 6 bases, there was a span of 14 bases. The CDR3 has 13 residues. CDR3 loop: CASSATGRSEAFF. CDR3 sequence (DNA): TGTGCCAGCAGCGCTACAGGGAGATCTGAAGCTTTCTTT.

The chain combines TRBV11-2 with TRBJ1-3, with D perhaps matching TRBD1 (5 bases). Deletions cut 5 bases from V and 2 bases from J, with 16 bases between. Germline V lookup: CDR1 SGHAT, CDR2 FQNNGV. The CDR3 length is 16 residues. The CDR3 DNA follows: TGTGCCAGCAGCGCAGCGACGCCAGGGACTGGAAACACCATATATTTT. Amino acids: CASSAATPGTGNTIYF.

V and J are TRBV5-5 and TRBJ2-7; D is perhaps TRBD2 (5 bases). This CDR3 has 14 residues. Germline V gene lookup returns CDR1 SGHKS and CDR2 YYEKEE (reference sequence). V lost 4 bases to trimming and J lost 1 base, with 12 bases between them. This CDR3 reads CASSHGVGSYEQYF. The DNA of the CDR3 is TGTGCCAGCAGCCACGGGGTGGGGTCCTACGAGCAGTACTTC.

The rearrangement uses TRBV29-1 and TRBJ1-1; 10 nucleotides line up with TRBD1. V was clipped by 7 bases and J by 6 bases; unmatched bases: 8. Germline V gives CDR1 SQVTM, CDR2 ANQGSEA. The CDR3 has 13 residues. The chain's CDR3 is CSASTGGSSEAFF. The CDR3 nucleotides read TGCAGCGCATCGACAGGGGGCTCTTCTGAAGCTTTCTTT.

The chain is built from TRBV19 and TRBJ2-2; D gene uncertain. This CDR3 spans 16 amino acids. In germline, CDR1 is LNHDA, CDR2 SQIVND (reference sequence). V lost 3 bases to trimming and J lost 8 bases, with 19 bases between them. The DNA of the CDR3 is TGTGCCAGTAGTATTAAGGTAGAGCGCGGACGAGGGGAGCTGTTTTTT. Its translation is CASSIKVERGRGELFF.

This clone was counted a single time. This chain connects TRBV10-2 to TRBJ1-2, with no clear D. Trimming took off 4 bases at V and 1 base at J, with 7 bases between the two ends. This CDR3 is 13 amino acids long. The germline gives CDR1 WSHSY, CDR2 SAAADI. Written as DNA, the CDR3 is TGCGCCAGCAGTGCGGGCTTTAACTATGGCTACACCTTC. Translating it yields CASSAGFNYGYTF.

V and J are TRBV28 and TRBJ1-1; D is perhaps TRBD1 (6 bases). Trimming took off 4 bases at V and 2 bases at J, with 17 bases between the two ends. The V gene's germline CDR1 is MDHEN and CDR2 SYDVKM. The CDR3 has 16 amino acids. The CDR3 spells CASSSPAGAGNTEAFF. The CDR3 nucleotides are TGTGCCAGCAGTTCCCCCGCAGGGGCAGGAAACACTGAAGCTTTCTTT.

The V call is TRBV30, the J call TRBJ2-3; D is unclear. V lost 5 bases to trimming and J lost 0 bases, with 9 bases between them. The germline V gene has CDR1 GTSNPN and CDR2 SVGIG (reference sequence). The CDR3 runs 13 residues. As DNA, the CDR3 is TGTGCCTGGTTAAGGCGTAGCACAGATACGCAGTATTTT. Its translation: CAWLRRSTDTQYF.

V and J are TRBV5-6 and TRBJ2-1; the match to TRBD1 covers 7 bases. This CDR3 is built from 17 residues. Germline lookup yields CDR1 SGHDT and CDR2 YYEEEE. V shed 4 bases and J 7 bases; nucleotides not matched to a gene: 17. CDR3 residues: CASSLLRDRRAQNEQFF. Here the CDR3 DNA reads TGTGCCAGCAGCCTACTCCGGGACAGAAGAGCCCAAAATGAGCAGTTCTTC.

This chain links TRBV7-9 with TRBJ2-3; 11 nucleotides agree with TRBD2. In germline, CDR1 is SEHNR, CDR2 FQNEAQ (reference sequence). Trimming at V came to 4 bases and at J to 4 bases, leaving 7 bases not matched to a gene. The CDR3 spans 16 residues. This chain's CDR3 is CASSSHASGGPDTQYF. As DNA, the CDR3 is TGTGCCAGCAGCTCCCATGCTAGCGGGGGGCCAGATACGCAGTATTTT.

The rearrangement joins TRBV7-2 to TRBJ1-5, with D unclear. Deletions cut 1 base from V and 3 bases from J, with 13 bases between. This CDR3 contains 16 residues. The germline V gene has CDR1 SGHTA and CDR2 FQGNSA. The CDR3 loop reads CASSLVGSGINQPQHF. DNA of the CDR3: TGTGCCAGCAGCTTAGTTGGTTCAGGAATCAATCAGCCCCAGCATTTT.

The chain is built from TRBV7-2 and TRBJ1-6; the D is unclear. V was cut by 5 bases and J by 0 bases, with 11 bases left in between. CDR1 is SGHTA, CDR2 FQGNSA, per germline. The CDR3 totals 16 residues. CDR3 DNA: TGTGCCAGCAGCCCGGTGGGGAGCTCCTATAATTCACCCCTCCACTTT. It translates to CASSPVGSSYNSPLHF.

The chain links TRBV7-8 to TRBJ2-2; 9 nucleotides line up with TRBD2. With 3 bases clipped from V and 4 bases from J, the junction kept 6 bases outside the gene matches. The CDR3 extends over 16 amino acids. Germline lookup yields CDR1 SGHVS and CDR2 FQNEAQ. The CDR3 sequence: CASSFGGRGGTGELFF. In nucleotides, the CDR3 is TGTGCCAGCAGCTTTGGCGGGAGGGGTGGCACCGGGGAGCTGTTTTTT.

This rearrangement joins TRBV7-9 to TRBJ1-2; D is perhaps TRBD1 (5 bases). The CDR3 spans 15 residues. The V end lost 5 bases, the J end lost 10 bases, and 23 bases lay between the germline ends. Germline V gene lookup returns CDR1 SEHNR and CDR2 FQNEAQ (reference sequence). Here the CDR3 DNA reads TGTGCCAGCAGCCGTGACCAGCAGGGCTTGTCTTCCTACACCTTC. It specifies CASSRDQQGLSSYTF.

The chain recombines TRBV5-6 with TRBJ2-1; 7 bases fit TRBD2. Germline CDR1 is SGHDT and CDR2 is YYEEEE. Trimming removed 0 bases from V and 3 bases from J; junction bases left unmatched: 3. CDR3 length: 15 residues. The CDR3 loop reads CASSLGRELYNEQFF. CDR3 nucleotides: TGTGCCAGCAGCTTGGGGCGGGAGCTCTACAATGAGCAGTTCTTC.

The chain joins TRBV27 to TRBJ2-4, with D perhaps TRBD2 (7 bases). This CDR3 contains 12 residues. The V gene lost 7 bases and the J gene lost 9 bases, with 13 bases spanning the gap. Per germline, CDR1 MNHEY and CDR2 SMNVEV (reference sequence). CDR3: CASNMRGGIQYF. The CDR3 bases are TGTGCCAGCAATATGAGGGGGGGCATTCAGTACTTC.

The rearrangement joins TRBV19 to TRBJ1-3, with D unclear. Deletions cut 3 bases from V and 0 bases from J, with 9 bases between. Germline CDR1 is LNHDA and CDR2 is SQIVND (reference sequence). The CDR3 runs to 15 residues. For the CDR3, the DNA is TGTGCCAGTAGTATCTACGGGTCCTCTGGAAACACCATATATTTT. Its protein is CASSIYGSSGNTIYF.

The V and J genes are TRBV6-2 or TRBV6-3 and TRBJ2-2; 7 bases are a match to TRBD2. V lost 2 bases and J lost 3; bases outside the gene matches: 9. There are 17 residues in the CDR3. CDR1 MNHEY and CDR2 SVGEGT come from the germline V gene. In nucleotides, the CDR3 is TGTGCCAGCAGTTACGATTTAGCGGGCGGCTACACCGGGGAGCTGTTTTTT. Translated: CASSYDLAGGYTGELFF.

The gene calls are TRBV9 and TRBJ2-5; no clear D. The CDR3 contains 14 residues. Looked up from germline, CDR1 is SGDLS and CDR2 is YYNGEE. The germline V and J ends were trimmed by 0 bases and 6 bases, with 12 bases remaining between them. For the CDR3, the DNA is TGTGCCAGCAGCGTAGTGGGGTCGGGCCAGACCCAGTACTTC. It yields the protein CASSVVGSGQTQYF.

The genes are TRBV4-3 and TRBJ2-4; TRBD2 agrees at 8 bases. Germline V gene sequence: CDR1 LGHNA, CDR2 YSLEER. The CDR3 contains 15 residues. Trimming at V came to 3 bases and at J to 8 bases, leaving 9 bases not matched to a gene. For the CDR3, the DNA is TGCGCCAGCAGCCATGGACAGAGGCGGGGGGACATTCAGTACTTC. Residues: CASSHGQRRGDIQYF.

The V gene is TRBV7-9, the J gene TRBJ2-7; 8 bases align to TRBD1. This CDR3 has 14 residues. Germline V gives CDR1 SEHNR, CDR2 FQNEAQ (reference sequence). Unmatched junction bases numbered 8, after V lost 3 bases and J lost 7 bases. CDR3 sequence: CASSLGLQGGEQYF. The CDR3 nucleotides read TGTGCCAGCAGCTTGGGCCTACAGGGGGGAGAGCAGTACTTC.